This T cell receptor beta chain was retrieved from a study of shared clonotypes between healthy human individuals. Sequenced by immunoSEQ multiplex PCR; TCRdb stores in-frame clones only, minus some. The sample has approximately 980,000 clones, approximately 80% seen once; the top ten hold around 1.4%. Points on this clone: Other nucleotide sequences in the sample specify the same CDR3.

V lost 6 bases and J 0 bases, leaving 8 bases between the germline ends. Germline CDR1 and CDR2: WNHNN and SYGVQD (reference sequence). The CDR3 runs 14 residues. The sequencing sample was made of memory CD4+ T cells sorted from blood. Subset noted: CD45RA-negative fraction. This TCR was sampled from a young man in good health. V and J are TRBV10-1 and TRBJ2-2; D is possibly TRBD1 or TRBD2 (5 bases each). The CDR3 region is CASSWGTNTGELFF. The CDR3 coding sequence is TGCGCCAGCAGCTGGGGGACGAACACCGGGGAGCTGTTTTTT.